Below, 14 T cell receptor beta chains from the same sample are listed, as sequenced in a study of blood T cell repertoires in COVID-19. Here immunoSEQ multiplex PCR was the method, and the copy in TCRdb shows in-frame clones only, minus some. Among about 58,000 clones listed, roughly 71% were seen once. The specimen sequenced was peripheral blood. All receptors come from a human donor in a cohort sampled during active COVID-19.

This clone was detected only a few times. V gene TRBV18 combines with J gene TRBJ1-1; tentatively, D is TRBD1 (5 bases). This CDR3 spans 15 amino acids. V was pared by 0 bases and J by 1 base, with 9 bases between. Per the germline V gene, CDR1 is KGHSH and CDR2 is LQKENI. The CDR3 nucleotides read TGTGCCAGCTCACCACCTTCCAGGGAGAACACTGAAGCTTTCTTT. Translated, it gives CASSPPSRENTEAFF.

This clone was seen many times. CDR3 DNA sequence: TGTGCCAGCAGCCAACAAGACTACGAGCAGTACTTC. The encoded protein is CASSQQDYEQYF. The V and J genes are TRBV7-6 and TRBJ2-7; D is unclear. The CDR3 is made up of 12 amino acids. The germline gives CDR1 SGHVS, CDR2 FNYEAQ. V lost 5 bases, J lost 3 bases, and 8 bases lay in between.

CDR3 coding DNA: TGTGCCAGCAGCGGGGGGAGGGTCGGCTATGGCTACACCTTC. It codes for CASSGGRVGYGYTF. The V call is TRBV6-5, the J call TRBJ1-2; weak D call: TRBD1 (5 bases). V lost 6 bases and J lost 4, with 15 bases in between. Germline CDR1 MNHEY, CDR2 SVGAGI. This CDR3 is 14 amino acids long.

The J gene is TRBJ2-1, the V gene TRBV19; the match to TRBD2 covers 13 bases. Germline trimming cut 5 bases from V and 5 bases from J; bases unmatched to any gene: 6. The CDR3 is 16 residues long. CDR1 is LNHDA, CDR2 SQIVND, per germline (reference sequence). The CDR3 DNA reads TGTGCCAGTAGTCGGACTAGCGGGAGTGGGAACAATGAGCAGTTCTTC. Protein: CASSRTSGSGNNEQFF.

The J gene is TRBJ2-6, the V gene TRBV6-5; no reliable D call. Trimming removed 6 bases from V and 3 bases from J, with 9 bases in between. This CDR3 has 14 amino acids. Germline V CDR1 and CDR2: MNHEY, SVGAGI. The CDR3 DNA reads TGTGCCAGCAGGACAATAGGTGGGGCCAACGTCCTGACTTTC. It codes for CASRTIGGANVLTF.

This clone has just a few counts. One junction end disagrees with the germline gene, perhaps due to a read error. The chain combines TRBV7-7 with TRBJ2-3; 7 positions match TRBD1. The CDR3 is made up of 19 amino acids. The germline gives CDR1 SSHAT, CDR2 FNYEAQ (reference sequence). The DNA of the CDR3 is TGTGCTAGCAGCTTCCACCGGCGACAGGGAAGTCGAGGCACAGATACGCAGTATTTT. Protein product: CASSFHRRQGSRGTDTQYF.

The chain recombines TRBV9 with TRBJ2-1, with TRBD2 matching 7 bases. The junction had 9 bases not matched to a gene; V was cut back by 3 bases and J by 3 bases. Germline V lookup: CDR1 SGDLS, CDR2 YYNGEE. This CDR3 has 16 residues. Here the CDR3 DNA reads TGTGCCAGCAGCGGGGAGCGGGGCTGGGGCTACAATGAGCAGTTCTTC. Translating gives CASSGERGWGYNEQFF.

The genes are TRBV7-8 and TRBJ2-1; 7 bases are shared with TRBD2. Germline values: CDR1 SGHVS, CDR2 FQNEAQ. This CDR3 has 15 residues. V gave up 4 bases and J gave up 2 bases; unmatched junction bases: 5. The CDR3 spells CASSSLAVTYNEQFF. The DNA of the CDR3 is TGTGCCAGCAGCTCGCTAGCGGTTACCTACAATGAGCAGTTCTTC.

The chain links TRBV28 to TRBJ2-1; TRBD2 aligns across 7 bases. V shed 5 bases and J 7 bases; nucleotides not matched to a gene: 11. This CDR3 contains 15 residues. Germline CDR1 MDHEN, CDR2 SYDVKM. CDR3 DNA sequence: TGTGCCAGCAGTCTCGGACTGGCGGGAGTAAATGAGCAGTTCTTC. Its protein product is CASSLGLAGVNEQFF.

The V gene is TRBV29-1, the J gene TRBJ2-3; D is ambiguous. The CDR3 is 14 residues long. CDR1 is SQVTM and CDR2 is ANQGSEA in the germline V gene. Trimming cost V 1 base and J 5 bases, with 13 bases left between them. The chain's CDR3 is CSVEVMVERDTQYF. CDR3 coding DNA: TGCAGCGTTGAAGTTATGGTTGAGAGAGATACGCAGTATTTT.

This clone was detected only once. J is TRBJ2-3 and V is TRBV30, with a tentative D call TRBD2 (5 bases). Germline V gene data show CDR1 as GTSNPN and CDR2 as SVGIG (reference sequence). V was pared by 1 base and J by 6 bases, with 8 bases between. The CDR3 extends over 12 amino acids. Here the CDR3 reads CAWSGGSDTQYF. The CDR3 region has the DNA TGTGCCTGGAGTGGAGGGTCGGATACGCAGTATTTT.

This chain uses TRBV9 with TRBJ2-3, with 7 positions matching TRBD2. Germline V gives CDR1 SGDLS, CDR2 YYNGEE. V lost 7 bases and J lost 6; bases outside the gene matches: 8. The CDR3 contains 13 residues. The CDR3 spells CASGRTSPDTQYF. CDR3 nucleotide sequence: TGTGCCAGCGGCAGGACTAGTCCCGATACGCAGTATTTT.

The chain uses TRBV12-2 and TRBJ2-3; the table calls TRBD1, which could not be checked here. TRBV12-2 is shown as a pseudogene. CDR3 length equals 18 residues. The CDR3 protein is CASRLAPARGGSTDTQYF. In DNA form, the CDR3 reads TGTGCAAGTCGCTTAGCCCCGGCCAGGGGCGGGAGCACAGATACGCAGTATTTT.

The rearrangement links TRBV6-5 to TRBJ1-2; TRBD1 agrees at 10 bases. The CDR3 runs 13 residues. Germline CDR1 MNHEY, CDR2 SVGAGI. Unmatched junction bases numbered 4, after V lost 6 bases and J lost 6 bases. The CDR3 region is CASRRDRGNGYTF. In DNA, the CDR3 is TGTGCCAGCAGGAGGGACAGGGGAAATGGCTACACCTTC.